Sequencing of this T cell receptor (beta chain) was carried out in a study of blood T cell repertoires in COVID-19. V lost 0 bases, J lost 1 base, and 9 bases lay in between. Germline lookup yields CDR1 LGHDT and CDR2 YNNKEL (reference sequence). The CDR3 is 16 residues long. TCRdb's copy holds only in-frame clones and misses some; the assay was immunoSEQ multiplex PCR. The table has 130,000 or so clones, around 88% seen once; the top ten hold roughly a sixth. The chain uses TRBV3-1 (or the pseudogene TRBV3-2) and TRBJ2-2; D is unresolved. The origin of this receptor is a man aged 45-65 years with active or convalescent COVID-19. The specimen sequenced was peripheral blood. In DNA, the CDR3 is TGTGCCAGCAGCCAAGATTACCCAGAGAACACCGGGGAGCTGTTTTTT. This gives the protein CASSQDYPENTGELFF.